This T cell receptor (beta chain) appears in the sequencing data of a study of OX40 agonist ivuxolimab in advanced cancers. Overall study context: Patients got intravenous ivuxolimab at 0.01 to 10 mg/kg every 2 weeks. Subjects had a mean age of roughly 60 years, with a range of about 23 to 79; more than 75% were male. Study-wide results and caveats: Circulating CD4+ and CD8+ T cells showed clonal expansion by week 6 at 0.1 to 3.0 mg/kg. The mean number of expanded clones was higher in CD8+ T cells than in CD4+.

Repertoires were generated with immunoSEQ multiplex PCR, while TCRdb's copy carries only in-frame clones and drops some. The sample lists roughly 73,000 clones; 88% were seen once. Germline V gene sequence: CDR1 SEHNR, CDR2 FQNEAQ (reference sequence). Trimming took 5 bases from V and 4 from J; bases not matched to a gene: 8. The CDR3 length is 15 residues. On this clone: The antigen is undetermined.

The input for sequencing was CD4+ or CD8+ T cells sorted from blood, taken in a trial of the OX40 agonist ivuxolimab. The receptor's source is an adult with an advanced solid tumor such as melanoma, head and neck, liver or kidney cancer. V gene TRBV7-9 combines with J gene TRBJ1-3; 7 nucleotides align to TRBD1. The chain's CDR3 is CASSQGDAAGNTIYF. CDR3 nucleotides: TGTGCCAGCAGCCAGGGGGATGCGGCCGGAAACACCATATATTTT.